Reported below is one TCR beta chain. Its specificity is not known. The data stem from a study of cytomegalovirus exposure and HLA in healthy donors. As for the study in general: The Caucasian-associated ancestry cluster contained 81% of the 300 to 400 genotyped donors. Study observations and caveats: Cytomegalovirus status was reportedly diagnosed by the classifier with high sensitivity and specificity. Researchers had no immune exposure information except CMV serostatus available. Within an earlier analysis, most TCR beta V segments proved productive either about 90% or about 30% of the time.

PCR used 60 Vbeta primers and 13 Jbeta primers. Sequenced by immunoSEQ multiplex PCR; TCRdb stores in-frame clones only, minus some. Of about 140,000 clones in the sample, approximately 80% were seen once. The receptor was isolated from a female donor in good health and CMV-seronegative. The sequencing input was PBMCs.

Here the CDR3 reads CASSLLQGIYGYTF. CDR3 DNA sequence: TGTGCCAGCAGCCTCCTACAGGGTATCTATGGCTACACCTTC. The chain is built from TRBV5-8 and TRBJ1-2; D might be TRBD1 (6 bases). This CDR3 comprises 14 residues. Germline CDR1 SGHTS, CDR2 YDEGEE. V was cut by 4 bases and J by 4 bases, with 14 bases left in between.